The clone carrying this T cell receptor (beta chain) showed up just a few times. Its target is unknown. This entry is derived from a study of cytomegalovirus exposure and HLA in healthy donors. Assay: immunoSEQ multiplex PCR; the TCRdb copy retains only in-frame clones and omits some. Of fewer than 400,000 clones detected, roughly 86% appear once; the ten largest clones hold around 1%. Findings and limits, study-wide: It was reported that the classifier diagnosed cytomegalovirus status with high specificity and sensitivity in both the original and validation cohorts. The study flagged about 160 TCR beta chains as cytomegalovirus-associated.

The V and J ends lost 3 bases and 5 bases, in that order; junction bases with no gene match: 10. Germline lookup yields CDR1 SGHDT and CDR2 YYEEEE. The CDR3 totals 15 residues. This chain links TRBV5-6 with TRBJ2-5; 7 nucleotides match TRBD1. The sample was PBMCs. This sequence originates from a man aged 30 to 45 in good health and CMV-seronegative. CDR3 protein: CASSSRLTGFETQYF. In DNA, the CDR3 is TGTGCCAGCAGCTCTCGTCTGACAGGGTTCGAGACCCAGTACTTC. The entire variable domain, with the rest obtained from reference TRBV5-6 and TRBJ2-5, is as follows: DAGVTQSPTHLIKTRGQQVTLRCSPKSGHDTVSWYQQALGQGPQFIFQYYEEEERQRGNFPDRFSGHQFPNYSSELNVNALLLGDSALYLCASSSRLTGFETQYFGPGTRLLVL.